The 17 T cell receptor beta chains in this list originate from one sample, sequenced in a study of blood T cell repertoires in COVID-19. Produced via immunoSEQ multiplex PCR; TCRdb's table is partial and in-frame only. The sample lists 350,000 to 500,000 clones, roughly 90% seen once, with 0.8% to 0.9% in the top ten. The sample comprised peripheral blood. These receptors came from a man aged 18 to 29 with COVID-19, enrolled during active disease.

The chain joins TRBV3-1 (or the pseudogene TRBV3-2) to TRBJ2-5; 7 bases match TRBD2. CDR3 length: 17 amino acids. The germline CDR1 and CDR2 sequences are LGHDT and YNNKEL (reference sequence). Trimming took 0 bases from V and 3 from J; bases not matched to a gene: 10. The CDR3 spells CASSQEFGGYSKETQYF. The CDR3 bases are TGTGCCAGCAGCCAAGAGTTCGGGGGGTACAGTAAAGAGACCCAGTACTTC.

This chain links TRBV28 with TRBJ1-5, with D possibly TRBD1 on 6 matching bases. The CDR3 contains 15 residues. The germline CDR1 and CDR2 sequences are MDHEN and SYDVKM. V was trimmed by 6 bases and J by 1 base, leaving 13 bases between them. CDR3 sequence (DNA): TGTGCCAGCAGAGATACAGGGCGAAGCAATCAGCCCCAGCATTTT. Translation gives CASRDTGRSNQPQHF.

This CDR3 is CASSQWPGRAANIQYF. Here the CDR3 DNA reads TGCGCCAGCAGCCAGTGGCCGGGCAGGGCGGCAAACATTCAGTACTTC. The J gene is TRBJ2-4, the V gene TRBV4-1; tentatively, D is TRBD1 (5 bases). The V gene lost 3 bases and the J gene lost 6 bases, with 18 bases spanning the gap. Germline V gene data show CDR1 as MGHRA and CDR2 as YSYEKL. This CDR3 has 16 residues.

This chain connects TRBV5-1 to TRBJ1-1; the D gene is possibly TRBD1 (5 bases). V lost 5 bases and J 3 bases, leaving 11 bases between the germline ends. CDR3 size: 13 residues. Germline CDR1 is SGHRS and CDR2 is YFSETQ. CDR3: CASRVDSDTEAFF. The CDR3 DNA reads TGCGCCAGCAGGGTCGACAGTGACACTGAAGCTTTCTTT.

CDR3 DNA sequence: TGTGCCAGCAGCTGGGGGGGGACCGGGGAGCTGTTTTTT. This sequence encodes CASSWGGTGELFF. The chain carries TRBV6-5 and TRBJ2-2; 7 bases align to TRBD2. Germline values: CDR1 MNHEY, CDR2 SVGAGI. The CDR3 contains 13 residues. Trimming cost V 6 bases and J 5 bases; bases outside gene matches: 3.

This sequence joins TRBV9 and TRBJ2-1, with 12 nucleotides matching TRBD2. The junction had 12 bases not matched to a gene; V was cut back by 3 bases and J by 8 bases. The CDR3 covers 17 residues. Per the germline V gene, CDR1 is SGDLS and CDR2 is YYNGEE. CDR3 nucleotides: TGTGCCAGCAGCGGCCAGGGGAGACTAGCGGGAGAGGATGAGCAGTTCTTC. This gives the protein CASSGQGRLAGEDEQFF.

The chain uses TRBV7-6 and TRBJ1-5; TRBD1 agrees at 8 bases. V trimming: 5 bases; J trimming: 1 base; junction bases outside the gene matches: 4. This CDR3 is built from 15 residues. Germline loops: CDR1 SGHVS, CDR2 FNYEAQ. In DNA, the CDR3 is TGTGCCAGCAGCCCGGACAGGGCGAGCAATCAGCCCCAGCATTTT. Translation gives CASSPDRASNQPQHF.

The rearrangement links TRBV11-3 to TRBJ2-7, with 7 bases fitting TRBD2. Trimming took 0 bases from V and 0 from J; bases not matched to a gene: 11. The CDR3 runs 18 residues. Germline V gene lookup returns CDR1 SGHNT and CDR2 YENEEA. The CDR3 coding sequence is TGTGCCAGCAGCTTAGAGGGTCGGCTAGCGGATAGCTCCTACGAGCAGTACTTC. Its protein product is CASSLEGRLADSSYEQYF.

Of note for this clone: The sample carries other DNA sequences with the same CDR3. The chain recombines TRBV5-4 with TRBJ2-7; D unresolved. Germline values: CDR1 SGHNT, CDR2 YYREEE (reference sequence). The CDR3 loop spans 12 amino acids. Trimming removed 0 bases from V and 2 bases from J, with 3 bases in between. CDR3 nucleotides: TGTGCCAGCAGCTTGGATACCTACGAGCAGTACTTC. Translated: CASSLDTYEQYF. The full variable domain, in which reference TRBV5-4 and TRBJ2-7 provide the parts outside the CDR3, is ETGVTQSPTHLIKTRGQQVTLRCSSQSGHNTVSWYQQALGQGPQFIFQYYREEENGRGNFPPRFSGLQFPNYSSELNVNALELDDSALYLCASSLDTYEQYFGPGTRLTVT.

The CDR3: CASSLEGAREQFF. The CDR3 DNA is TGTGCCAGCAGCTTGGAAGGGGCGAGGGAGCAGTTCTTC. The chain joins TRBV5-4 to TRBJ2-1; possibly TRBD1 for D (5 bases). This CDR3 is 13 amino acids long. The germline V and J ends were trimmed by 0 bases and 10 bases, with 11 bases remaining between them. Germline loops: CDR1 SGHNT, CDR2 YYREEE (reference sequence).

This chain links TRBV24-1 with TRBJ2-5; no reliable D call. Looked up from germline, CDR1 is KGHDR and CDR2 is SFDVKD. The CDR3 extends over 14 amino acids. With 1 base removed from V and 4 bases from J, the gap between germline ends came to 9 bases. The CDR3 loop is CATSDFTYGETQYF. Written as DNA, the CDR3 is TGTGCCACCAGTGATTTTACCTATGGAGAGACCCAGTACTTC.

This sequence joins TRBV5-6 and TRBJ2-1, with 10 nucleotides matching TRBD2. The CDR3 sequence is 14 residues long. Germline assignment: CDR1 SGHDT and CDR2 YYEEEE. The V gene end was trimmed by 5 bases and the J gene end by 9 bases; junction bases not matched to a gene: 8. The CDR3 DNA follows: TGTGCCAGCAGTACTAGCGGGGTTGGCAGTGAGCAGTTCTTC. Protein: CASSTSGVGSEQFF.

The rearrangement links TRBV6-5 to TRBJ1-2, with TRBD1 identical over 7 bases. V gave up 7 bases and J gave up 7 bases; unmatched junction bases: 12. The CDR3 contains 14 residues. Germline V lookup: CDR1 MNHEY, CDR2 SVGAGI. DNA for the CDR3: TGTGCCAGCAACCCCTACCGGTCAGGGGGTGGCTACACCTTC. It translates to CASNPYRSGGGYTF.

V and J are TRBV6-5 and TRBJ2-7, with 10 positions matching TRBD2. CDR3 length equals 14 residues. Germline CDR1 reads MNHEY; CDR2 reads SVGAGI. V was clipped by 7 bases and J by 3 bases; unmatched bases: 6. CDR3 loop: CASIRTSGGYEQYF. CDR3 nucleotide sequence: TGTGCCAGCATCCGGACTAGCGGAGGCTACGAGCAGTACTTC.

This clone is a singleton in its sample. At one of its ends the junction is not consistent with the germline gene, which may arise from a read error. Different DNA sequences within this sample yield the same CDR3. The chain couples TRBV7-7 to TRBJ2-1, with TRBD2 matching 11 bases. Looked up from germline, CDR1 is SSHAT and CDR2 is FNYEAQ (reference sequence). This CDR3 comprises 15 residues. The CDR3 is CASSLLAGAYNEQFF. The CDR3 DNA reads TGTGCTAGCAGCTTACTAGCGGGAGCTTACAATGAGCAGTTCTTC.

The chain joins TRBV7-2 to TRBJ2-1, with 7 bases matching TRBD2. The ends lost 2 bases at V and 3 bases at J; junction bases unmatched: 7. CDR3 size: 16 residues. The germline gives CDR1 SGHTA, CDR2 FQGNSA. The CDR3 loop reads CASSLLLAALYNEQFF. The CDR3 DNA sequence: TGTGCCAGCAGCTTACTCCTAGCGGCCCTCTACAATGAGCAGTTCTTC.

The V gene is TRBV6-5, the J gene TRBJ2-7; D gene uncertain. Germline V gene lookup returns CDR1 MNHEY and CDR2 SVGAGI. Trimming left V 6 bases short and J 3 bases short, with 9 bases between. This CDR3 spans 12 amino acids. CDR3 bases: TGTGCCAGCAGCGTACAAATCTACGAGCAGTACTTC. It is translated as CASSVQIYEQYF.